The count of the clone carrying this T cell receptor beta chain is one. Its antigen is still unknown. The sample comes from a study of T-cell memory formation after mild COVID-19. Per germline, CDR1 SGHAT and CDR2 FQDESV (reference sequence). Trimming stripped 4 bases from V and 9 bases from J, with 22 bases between. CDR3 length equals 15 residues. Whole-study findings and limits: Pre-infection memory carried some responding clones, suggesting that cross-reactive memory joined.

One entry per CDR3 protein, called by TCRdb with MiXCR from the 5' RACE reads. This sample yields 450,000 to 700,000 distinct CDR3 sequences, of which roughly 18% are seen a single time; about 12% belongs to the top ten. The chain uses TRBV11-1 and TRBJ2-7; possible D gene TRBD2, 6 bases. The receptor was isolated from an adult woman who had mild COVID-19 (a few samples of this study predate the infection). Cell type and time point are not known. Sequencing was performed on PBMCs or a T cell subset sorted from them (not recorded which). CDR3 in DNA: TGTGCCAGCAGCTCGGTGCGCCTGGGACTCCCAGTGCAGTACTTC. Translated: CASSSVRLGLPVQYF.